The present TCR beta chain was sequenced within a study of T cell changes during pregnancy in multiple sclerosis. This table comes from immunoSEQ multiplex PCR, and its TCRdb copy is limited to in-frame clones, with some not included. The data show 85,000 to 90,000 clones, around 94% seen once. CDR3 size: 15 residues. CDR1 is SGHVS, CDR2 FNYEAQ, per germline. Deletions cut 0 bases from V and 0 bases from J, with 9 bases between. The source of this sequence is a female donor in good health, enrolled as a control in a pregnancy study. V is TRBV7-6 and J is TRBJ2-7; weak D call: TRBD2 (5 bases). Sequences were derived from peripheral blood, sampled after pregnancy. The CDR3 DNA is TGTGCCAGCAGCTTAGCGGGAGATTTCTCCTACGAGCAGTACTTC. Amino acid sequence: CASSLAGDFSYEQYF.